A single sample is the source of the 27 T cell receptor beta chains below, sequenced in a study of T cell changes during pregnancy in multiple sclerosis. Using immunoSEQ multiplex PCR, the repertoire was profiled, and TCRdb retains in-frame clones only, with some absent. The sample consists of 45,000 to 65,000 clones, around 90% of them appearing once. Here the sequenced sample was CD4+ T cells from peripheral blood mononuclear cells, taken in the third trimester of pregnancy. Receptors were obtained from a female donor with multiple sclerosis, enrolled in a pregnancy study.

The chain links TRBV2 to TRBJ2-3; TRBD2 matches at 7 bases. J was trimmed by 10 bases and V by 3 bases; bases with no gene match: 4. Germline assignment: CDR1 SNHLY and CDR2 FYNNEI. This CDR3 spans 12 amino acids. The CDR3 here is CASSERLAAQYF. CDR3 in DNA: TGTGCCAGCAGTGAGAGACTAGCTGCGCAGTATTTT.

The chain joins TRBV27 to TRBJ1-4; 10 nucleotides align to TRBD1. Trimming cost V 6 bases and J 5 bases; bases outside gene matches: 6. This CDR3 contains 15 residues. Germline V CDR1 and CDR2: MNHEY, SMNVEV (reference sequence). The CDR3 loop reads CASRGAGQGNEKLFF. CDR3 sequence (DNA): TGTGCCAGCAGGGGGGCGGGACAGGGGAATGAAAAACTGTTTTTT.

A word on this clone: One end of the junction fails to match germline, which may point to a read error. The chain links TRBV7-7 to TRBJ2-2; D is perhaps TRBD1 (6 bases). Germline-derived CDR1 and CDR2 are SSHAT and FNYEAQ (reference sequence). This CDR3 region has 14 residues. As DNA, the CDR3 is TGTGCTAGCAGCCTCGACAGGTCCACCGGGGAGCTGTTTTTT. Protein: CASSLDRSTGELFF.

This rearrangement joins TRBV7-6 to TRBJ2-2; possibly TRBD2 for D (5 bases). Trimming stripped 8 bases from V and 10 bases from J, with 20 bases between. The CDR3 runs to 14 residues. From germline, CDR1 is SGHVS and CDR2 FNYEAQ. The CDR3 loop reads CASRRAGGRKELFF. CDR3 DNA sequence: TGTGCCAGCCGACGGGCAGGAGGACGTAAGGAGCTGTTTTTT.

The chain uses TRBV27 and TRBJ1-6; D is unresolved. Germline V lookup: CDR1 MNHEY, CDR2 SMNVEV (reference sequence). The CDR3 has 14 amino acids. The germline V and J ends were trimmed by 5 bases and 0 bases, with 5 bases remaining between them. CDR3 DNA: TGTGCCAGCAGTCGGAGCTCCTATAATTCACCCCTCCACTTT. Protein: CASSRSSYNSPLHF.

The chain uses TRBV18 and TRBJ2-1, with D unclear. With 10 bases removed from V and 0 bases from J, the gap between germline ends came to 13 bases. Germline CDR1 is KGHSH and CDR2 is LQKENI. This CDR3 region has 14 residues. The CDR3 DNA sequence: TGTGCCAACTCGGAGTTGGCCTCCTACAATGAGCAGTTCTTC. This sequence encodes CANSELASYNEQFF.

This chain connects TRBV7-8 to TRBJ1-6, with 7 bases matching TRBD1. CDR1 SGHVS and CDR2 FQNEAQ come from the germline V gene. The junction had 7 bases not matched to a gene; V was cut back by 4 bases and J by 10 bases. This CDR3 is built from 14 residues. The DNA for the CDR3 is TGTGCCAGCAGCTCCAACACAGGGGACTCACCCCTCCACTTT. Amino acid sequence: CASSSNTGDSPLHF. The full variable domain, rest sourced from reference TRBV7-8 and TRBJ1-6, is GAGVSQSPRYKVAKRGQDVALRCDPISGHVSLFWYQQALGQGPEFLTYFQNEAQLDKSGLPSDRFFAERPEGSVSTLKIQRTQQEDSAVYLCASSSNTGDSPLHFGNGTRLTVT.

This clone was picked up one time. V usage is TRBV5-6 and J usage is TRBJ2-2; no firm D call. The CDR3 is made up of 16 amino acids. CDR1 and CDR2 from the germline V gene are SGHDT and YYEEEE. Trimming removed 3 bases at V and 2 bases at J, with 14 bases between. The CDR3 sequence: CASSCKVVANTGELFF. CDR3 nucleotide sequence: TGTGCCAGCAGCTGTAAGGTAGTAGCAAACACCGGGGAGCTGTTTTTT.

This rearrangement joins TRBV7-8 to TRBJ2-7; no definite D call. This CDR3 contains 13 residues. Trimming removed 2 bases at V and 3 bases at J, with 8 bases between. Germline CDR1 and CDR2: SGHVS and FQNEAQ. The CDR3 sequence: CASSLSSGYEQYF. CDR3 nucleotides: TGTGCCAGCAGCTTAAGCTCAGGCTACGAGCAGTACTTC. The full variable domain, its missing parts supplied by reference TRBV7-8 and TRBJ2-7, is GAGVSQSPRYKVAKRGQDVALRCDPISGHVSLFWYQQALGQGPEFLTYFQNEAQLDKSGLPSDRFFAERPEGSVSTLKIQRTQQEDSAVYLCASSLSSGYEQYFGPGTRLTVT.

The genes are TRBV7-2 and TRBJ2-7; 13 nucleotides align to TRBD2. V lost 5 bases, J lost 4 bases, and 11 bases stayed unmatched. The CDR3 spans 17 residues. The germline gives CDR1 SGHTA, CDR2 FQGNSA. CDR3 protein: CASSPGLAGVRGYEQYF. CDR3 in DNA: TGTGCCAGCAGCCCCGGACTAGCGGGGGTTAGAGGGTACGAGCAGTACTTC.

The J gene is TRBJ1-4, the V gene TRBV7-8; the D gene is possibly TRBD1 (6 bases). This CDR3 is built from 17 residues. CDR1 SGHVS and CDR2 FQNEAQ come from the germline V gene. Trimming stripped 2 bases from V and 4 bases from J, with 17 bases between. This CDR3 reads CASSLSAGQTYNEKLFF. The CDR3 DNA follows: TGTGCCAGCAGCTTATCAGCAGGACAGACCTATAATGAAAAACTGTTTTTT.

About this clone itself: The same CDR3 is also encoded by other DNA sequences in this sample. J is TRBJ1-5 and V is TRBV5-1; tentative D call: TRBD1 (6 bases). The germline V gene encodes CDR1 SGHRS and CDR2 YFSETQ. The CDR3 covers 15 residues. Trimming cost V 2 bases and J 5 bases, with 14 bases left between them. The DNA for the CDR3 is TGCGCCAGCAGCTTAGTAGGGGGTTACGATCAGCCCCAGCATTTT. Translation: CASSLVGGYDQPQHF.

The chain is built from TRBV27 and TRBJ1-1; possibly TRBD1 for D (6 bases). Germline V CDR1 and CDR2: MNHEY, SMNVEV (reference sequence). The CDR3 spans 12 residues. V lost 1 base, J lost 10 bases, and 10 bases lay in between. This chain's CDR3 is CASSLLGAPAFF. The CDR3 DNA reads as TGTGCCAGCAGTTTATTGGGGGCCCCAGCTTTCTTT.

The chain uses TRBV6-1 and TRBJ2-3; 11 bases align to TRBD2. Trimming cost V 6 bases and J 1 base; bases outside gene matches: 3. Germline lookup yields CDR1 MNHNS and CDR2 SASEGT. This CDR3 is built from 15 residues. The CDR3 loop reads CASRGTSGGTDTQYF. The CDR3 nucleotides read TGTGCCAGCAGAGGGACTAGCGGAGGCACAGATACGCAGTATTTT.

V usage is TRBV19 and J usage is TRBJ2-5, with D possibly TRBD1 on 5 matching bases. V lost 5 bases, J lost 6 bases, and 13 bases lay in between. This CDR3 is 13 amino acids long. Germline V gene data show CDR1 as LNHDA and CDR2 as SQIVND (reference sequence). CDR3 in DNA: TGTGCCAGTAGTCGTGAAAGGGGAAAGACCCAGTACTTC. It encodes CASSRERGKTQYF.

The CDR3 loop reads CASRGDRGGTYEQYF. The DNA for the CDR3 is TGTGCCAGCAGGGGGGACAGGGGTGGCACTTACGAGCAGTACTTC. The rearrangement uses TRBV6-1 and TRBJ2-7; TRBD1 matches 10 bases. Per the germline V gene, CDR1 is MNHNS and CDR2 is SASEGT. This CDR3 is built from 15 residues. J lost 4 bases, V lost 6 bases, and 9 bases had no gene match.

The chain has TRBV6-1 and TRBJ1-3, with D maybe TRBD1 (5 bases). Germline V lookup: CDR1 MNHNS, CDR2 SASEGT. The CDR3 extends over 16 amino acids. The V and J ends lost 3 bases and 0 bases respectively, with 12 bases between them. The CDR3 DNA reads TGTGCCAGCAGTGAGCGGGACGCCGTCTCTGGAAACACCATATATTTT. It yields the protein CASSERDAVSGNTIYF.

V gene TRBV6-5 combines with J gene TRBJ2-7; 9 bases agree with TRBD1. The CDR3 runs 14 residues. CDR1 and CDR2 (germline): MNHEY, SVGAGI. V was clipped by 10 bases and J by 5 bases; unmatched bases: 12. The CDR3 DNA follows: TGTGCCATATCCAGTCGGGACAGGGCCCACGAGCAGTACTTC. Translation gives CAISSRDRAHEQYF.

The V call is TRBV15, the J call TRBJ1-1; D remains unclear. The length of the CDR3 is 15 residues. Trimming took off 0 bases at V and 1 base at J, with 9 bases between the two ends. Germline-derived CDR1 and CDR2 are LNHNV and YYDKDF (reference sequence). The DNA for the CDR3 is TGTGCCACCAGCAGAGATCCGAGAGCGAACACTGAAGCTTTCTTT. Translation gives CATSRDPRANTEAFF.

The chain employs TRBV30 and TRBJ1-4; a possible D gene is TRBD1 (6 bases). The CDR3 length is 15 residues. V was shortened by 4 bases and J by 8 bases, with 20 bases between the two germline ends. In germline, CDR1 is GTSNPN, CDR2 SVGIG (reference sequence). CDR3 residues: CAWKASGDIGEKLFF. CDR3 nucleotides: TGTGCCTGGAAGGCCTCAGGGGACATCGGGGAAAAACTGTTTTTT. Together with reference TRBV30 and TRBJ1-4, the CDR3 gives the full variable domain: SQTIHQWPATLVQPVGSPLSLECTVEGTSNPNLYWYRQAAGRGLQLLFYSVGIGQISSEVPQNLSASRPQDRQFILSSKKLLLSDSGFYLCAWKASGDIGEKLFFGSGTQLSVL.

The CDR3 DNA reads TGTGCCAGCAGCGTAGCGGCGGGACAGAAAGAGACCCAGTACTTC. Its protein is CASSVAAGQKETQYF. The chain combines TRBV9 with TRBJ2-5; D perhaps matches TRBD1 (7 bases). Germline lookup yields CDR1 SGDLS and CDR2 YYNGEE. The CDR3 has 15 residues. V was cut by 0 bases and J by 3 bases, with 12 bases left in between.

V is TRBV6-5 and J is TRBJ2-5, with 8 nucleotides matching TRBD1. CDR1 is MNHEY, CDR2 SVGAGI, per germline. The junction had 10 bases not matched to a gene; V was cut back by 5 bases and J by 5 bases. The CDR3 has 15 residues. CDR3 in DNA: TGTGCCAGCAGTCCCGACAGGGGCGGTCGGGAGACCCAGTACTTC. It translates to CASSPDRGGRETQYF.

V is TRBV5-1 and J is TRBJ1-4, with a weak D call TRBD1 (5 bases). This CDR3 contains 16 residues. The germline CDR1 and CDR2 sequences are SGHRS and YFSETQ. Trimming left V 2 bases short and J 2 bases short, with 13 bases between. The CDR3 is CASSFALGGTNEKLFF. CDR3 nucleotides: TGCGCCAGCAGCTTCGCCCTGGGGGGGACTAATGAAAAACTGTTTTTT.

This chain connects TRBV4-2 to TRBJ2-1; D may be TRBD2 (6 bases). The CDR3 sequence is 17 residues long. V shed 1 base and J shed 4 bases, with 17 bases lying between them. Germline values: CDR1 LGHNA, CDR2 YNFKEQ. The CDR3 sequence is CASSQGTGLGSYNEQFF. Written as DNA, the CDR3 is TGTGCCAGCAGCCAAGGGACGGGACTCGGATCGTACAATGAGCAGTTCTTC.

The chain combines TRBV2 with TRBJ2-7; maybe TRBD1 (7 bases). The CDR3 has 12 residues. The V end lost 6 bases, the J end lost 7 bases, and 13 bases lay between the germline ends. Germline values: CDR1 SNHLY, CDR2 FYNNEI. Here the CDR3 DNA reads TGTGCCAGCAGCGCCCAGGGGGGTGAGCAGTACTTC. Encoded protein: CASSAQGGEQYF.

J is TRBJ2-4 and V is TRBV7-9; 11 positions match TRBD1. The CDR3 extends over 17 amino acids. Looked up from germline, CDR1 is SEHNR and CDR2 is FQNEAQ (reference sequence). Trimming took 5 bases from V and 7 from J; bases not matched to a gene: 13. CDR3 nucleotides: TGTGCCAGCAGCCCCGAAACCGGACAGGGGGCAAAGAACATTCAGTACTTC. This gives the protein CASSPETGQGAKNIQYF.

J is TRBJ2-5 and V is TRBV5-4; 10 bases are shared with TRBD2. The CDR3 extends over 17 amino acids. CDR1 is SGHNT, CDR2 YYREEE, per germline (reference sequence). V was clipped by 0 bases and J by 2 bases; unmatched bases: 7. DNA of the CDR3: TGTGCCAGCAGCTTGGACCCTAGCGGGGGCGTACAAGAGACCCAGTACTTC. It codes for CASSLDPSGGVQETQYF.